A selection of T cell receptor beta chains follows, all from one sample in a study of shared clonotypes between healthy human individuals. The repertoire was sequenced with immunoSEQ multiplex PCR; TCRdb's copy has only in-frame clones and lacks some. The sample consists of around 980,000 clones, 78% of them appearing once. Sequencing used memory CD4+ T cells from PBMCs. These receptors were collected from a man aged 18-30 years in good health. Some clones in this sample may be carry-over from other donors' samples. Both conserved end residues are part of each CDR3. Fields, in order: V gene, CDR3 protein.

v_gene: TRBV7-3
CDR3aa: CASSLTGGEETQYF

v_gene: TRBV18
CDR3aa: CASSPPGQGGSEAFF

v_gene: TRBV5-1
CDR3aa: CASSATGMETQYF

v_gene: TRBV6-1
CDR3aa: CASSVAGGNYNEQFF

v_gene: TRBV29-1
CDR3aa: CSVERNYGYTF

v_gene: TRBV29-1
CDR3aa: CSVEDRQKDTIYF

v_gene: TRBV11-2
CDR3aa: CASSSLRRVTGELFF

v_gene: TRBV7-6
CDR3aa: CASSFGTSGNTIYF

v_gene: TRBV7-9
CDR3aa: CASSLAASREGETQYF

v_gene: TRBV6-6
CDR3aa: CASSPGWTASTDTQYF

v_gene: TRBV19
CDR3aa: CASSIRLNQPQHF

v_gene: TRBV6-5
CDR3aa: CASSYRGLTGELFF

v_gene: TRBV11-2
CDR3aa: CASSGRDRGIYGYTF

v_gene: TRBV5-1
CDR3aa: CASSTWTSGNTGELFF

v_gene: TRBV5-1
CDR3aa: CASSATSGRLDEQFF

v_gene: TRBV10-3
CDR3aa: CAHQGGEGQPQHF

v_gene: TRBV2
CDR3aa: CASRGRDEQFF

v_gene: TRBV28
CDR3aa: CASSEAQGNSNQPQHF

v_gene: TRBV11-2
CDR3aa: CASSQGTGGYTF

v_gene: TRBV5-1
CDR3aa: CASSLRQGGAETEAFF

v_gene: TRBV11-3
CDR3aa: CASSLEGTGYHEQFF

v_gene: TRBV4-2
CDR3aa: CASSQGGRDTGEAFF

v_gene: TRBV10-1
CDR3aa: CASSGGTGNYNEQFF

v_gene: TRBV5-8
CDR3aa: CASSSGLAGVKTQYF

v_gene: TRBV4-1
CDR3aa: CASSQAVLAGVYNEQFF

v_gene: TRBV29-1
CDR3aa: CSVEWGAQAHEAFF

v_gene: TRBV2
CDR3aa: CASLAATEAFF

v_gene: TRBV28
CDR3aa: CASSSWVLRGEAFF

v_gene: TRBV5-1
CDR3aa: CASGAQDYYNEQFF

v_gene: TRBV6-5
CDR3aa: CASSPSGLAYGYTF

v_gene: TRBV14
CDR3aa: CASSPGLNYNEQFF

v_gene: TRBV6-1
CDR3aa: CASITSGRPPYEQYF

v_gene: TRBV28
CDR3aa: CASHRGVQPQHF

v_gene: TRBV11-2
CDR3aa: CASSSGQGWEQYF

v_gene: TRBV2
CDR3aa: CASTSISGNTIYF

v_gene: TRBV5-1
CDR3aa: CASSYQGDGETQYF

v_gene: TRBV12-2
CDR3aa: CASRSQDRTRVEEQYF

v_gene: TRBV7-3
CDR3aa: CASSYGPSNTEAFF

v_gene: TRBV5-1
CDR3aa: CASSLVTSGQETQYF

v_gene: TRBV10-2
CDR3aa: CASKELVTDTQYF

v_gene: TRBV2
CDR3aa: CASSAARGSGNTIYF

v_gene: TRBV6-1
CDR3aa: CASSSGHSSGTQYF

v_gene: TRBV9
CDR3aa: CASSVGTSAYTDTQYF

v_gene: TRBV5-4
CDR3aa: CASSHSDNEQFF

v_gene: TRBV10-3
CDR3aa: CAITPRENSFNYGYTF

v_gene: TRBV2
CDR3aa: CASKTGPTEAFF

v_gene: TRBV5-6
CDR3aa: CASSLIDRDNSPLHF

v_gene: TRBV7-2
CDR3aa: CASSSARDLVNNEQFF

v_gene: TRBV10-3
CDR3aa: CAISVAGVVDTQYF

v_gene: TRBV27
CDR3aa: CASSLSRGQETQYF

v_gene: TRBV4-1
CDR3aa: CASSRDGTVEAFF

v_gene: TRBV28
CDR3aa: CASSPRFRREYEQYF

v_gene: TRBV23-1
CDR3aa: CASSQFNPGPHYEQYF

v_gene: TRBV27
CDR3aa: CASSFRGVEGTVRETQYF

v_gene: TRBV11-2
CDR3aa: CASSFPRSSEAFF

v_gene: TRBV27
CDR3aa: CASSLRAGGTGTEAFF